The 32 T cell receptor beta chains listed next were all sequenced from one sample in a study of T cells in tumors after PD-1 blockade. Assay: immunoSEQ multiplex PCR; the TCRdb copy retains only in-frame clones and omits some. This repertoire shows around 45,000 clones, 70% to 85% found once; its top ten account for approximately 8.3%. This sample comprised PBMCs, obtained before anti-PD-1 therapy. All receptors come from a human donor with advanced basal cell or squamous cell carcinoma (not recorded which).

The CDR3 sequence is CASSGVGGPMGHGYTF. The CDR3 region has the DNA TGTGCCAGCAGCGGAGTAGGCGGGCCAATGGGCCATGGCTACACCTTC. The chain employs TRBV5-8 and TRBJ1-2; D gene ambiguous. The V gene's germline CDR1 is SGHTS and CDR2 YDEGEE. The CDR3 spans 16 residues. Between the trimmed V and J ends, which lost 4 bases and 6 bases, there was a span of 22 bases.

The rearrangement links TRBV3-1 (or the pseudogene TRBV3-2) to TRBJ2-1, with 7 bases lining up with TRBD1. This CDR3 comprises 16 residues. The V segment lost 4 bases and the J segment 6 bases; nucleotides outside the gene matches: 12. Germline V CDR1 and CDR2: LGHDT, YNNKEL (reference sequence). The CDR3 region is CASSPPSRGPRNEQFF. In nucleotides, the CDR3 is TGTGCCAGCAGCCCTCCTAGTAGGGGGCCACGCAATGAGCAGTTCTTC.

This chain links TRBV20-1 with TRBJ2-1; TRBD2 is a possible D gene (5 bases). Germline CDR1 DFQATT, CDR2 SNEGSKA (reference sequence). The length of the CDR3 is 11 residues. V was cut by 3 bases and J by 12 bases, with 12 bases left in between. The chain's CDR3 is CSARRVGGQFF. CDR3 nucleotides: TGCAGTGCTAGGCGGGTCGGTGGGCAGTTCTTC.

The rearrangement uses TRBV6-1 and TRBJ1-5; D not certain. Trimming pared 2 bases from V and 2 bases from J, leaving 7 bases between. The CDR3 loop spans 14 amino acids. The germline V gene has CDR1 MNHNS and CDR2 SASEGT. CDR3 residues: CASSERVGNQPQHF. The CDR3 DNA reads as TGTGCCAGCAGTGAAAGGGTTGGCAATCAGCCCCAGCATTTT.

The rearrangement links TRBV7-9 to TRBJ1-1; D gene unclear. The CDR3 consists of 14 residues. CDR1 is SEHNR and CDR2 is FQNEAQ in the germline V gene (reference sequence). Trimming removed 0 bases at V and 1 base at J, with 6 bases between. The CDR3 loop reads CASSLAGKNTEAFF. The CDR3 bases are TGTGCCAGCAGCTTAGCGGGCAAGAACACTGAAGCTTTCTTT.

This chain connects TRBV19 to TRBJ2-2, with TRBD2 matching over 7 bases. Germline CDR1 is LNHDA and CDR2 is SQIVND (reference sequence). V gave up 6 bases and J gave up 5 bases; unmatched junction bases: 9. This CDR3 has 15 amino acids. Written as DNA, the CDR3 is TGTGCCAGTAGGGGGAGGGGTGTGGTGACCGGGGAGCTGTTTTTT. Translated: CASRGRGVVTGELFF.

This clone was counted between two and nine times. The rearrangement links TRBV27 to TRBJ2-1; no definite D call. The germline V and J ends were trimmed by 7 bases and 0 bases, with 7 bases remaining between them. Germline V gene lookup returns CDR1 MNHEY and CDR2 SMNVEV (reference sequence). The CDR3 runs to 13 residues. The CDR3 is CASMRGSYNEQFF. The CDR3 DNA follows: TGTGCCAGCATGCGTGGCTCCTACAATGAGCAGTTCTTC.

The CDR3 region is CASSLAEFNEQFF. The CDR3 DNA reads TGCGCCAGCAGCTTGGCAGAATTCAATGAGCAGTTCTTC. The genes are TRBV5-1 and TRBJ2-1; D is unclear. The CDR3 runs to 13 residues. CDR1 SGHRS and CDR2 YFSETQ come from the germline V gene. The V and J ends lost 0 bases and 6 bases respectively, with 7 bases between them.

In DNA form, the CDR3 reads TGTGCCAGTAGTACGGCACAGCTCCATGGCTACACCTTC. Translation gives CASSTAQLHGYTF. The rearrangement uses TRBV19 and TRBJ1-2, with D uncertain. The CDR3 extends over 13 amino acids. Germline loops: CDR1 LNHDA, CDR2 SQIVND (reference sequence). Trimming cost V 4 bases and J 6 bases, with 12 bases left between them.

This sequence joins TRBV19 and TRBJ2-7; 10 bases match TRBD2. Germline trimming cut 3 bases from V and 6 bases from J; bases unmatched to any gene: 11. CDR3 length equals 16 residues. Germline assignment: CDR1 LNHDA and CDR2 SQIVND (reference sequence). CDR3 in amino acids: CASSMSSGLATGEQYF. In DNA form, the CDR3 reads TGTGCCAGTAGTATGAGCTCGGGACTAGCGACGGGCGAGCAGTACTTC. Supplemented by reference TRBV19 and TRBJ2-7, the full variable domain reads DGGITQSPKYLFRKEGQNVTLSCEQNLNHDAMYWYRQDPGQGLRLIYYSQIVNDFQKGDIAEGYSVSREKKESFPLTVTSAQKNPTAFYLCASSMSSGLATGEQYFGPGTRLTVT.

The V call is TRBV20-1, the J call TRBJ2-5, with no clear D. The V gene lost 3 bases and the J gene lost 7 bases, with 9 bases spanning the gap. This CDR3 spans 11 amino acids. Germline V gene data show CDR1 as DFQATT and CDR2 as SNEGSKA (reference sequence). CDR3: CSASVGRTQYF. The CDR3 region has the DNA TGCAGTGCTAGTGTCGGCCGGACCCAGTACTTC.

The V gene is TRBV24-1, the J gene TRBJ2-3; TRBD2 is a possible D gene (5 bases). The CDR3 extends over 14 amino acids. The V end was cut by 5 bases, the J end by 5 bases, with 13 bases between. Looked up from germline, CDR1 is KGHDR and CDR2 is SFDVKD. The CDR3 is CATSGQRRKDTQYF. The CDR3 DNA is TGTGCCACCAGTGGTCAGCGGAGGAAAGATACGCAGTATTTT.

The chain employs TRBV27 and TRBJ2-3; a possible D gene is TRBD1 (6 bases). CDR1 and CDR2 from the germline V gene are MNHEY and SMNVEV (reference sequence). Trimming took 1 base from V and 8 from J, leaving 22 bases between them. This CDR3 comprises 17 residues. The CDR3 protein is CASSLWPIQGLRRTQYF. Written as DNA, the CDR3 is TGTGCCAGCAGTTTATGGCCGATACAGGGCCTTAGGCGTACGCAGTATTTT.

The V and J genes are TRBV5-6 and TRBJ2-2; D is perhaps TRBD2 (5 bases). CDR3 size: 15 residues. Germline CDR1 is SGHDT and CDR2 is YYEEEE. V gave up 1 base and J gave up 2 bases, with 9 bases separating them. The CDR3 spells CASSLYGVNTGELFF. In DNA form, the CDR3 reads TGTGCCAGCAGCTTGTACGGGGTTAACACCGGGGAGCTGTTTTTT.

The chain's CDR3 is CASSVADGGGVNTEAFF. CDR3 in DNA: TGTGCCAGCAGCGTAGCGGATGGAGGTGGAGTGAACACTGAAGCTTTCTTT. V usage is TRBV9 and J usage is TRBJ1-1; D call uncertain. The V end was cut by 0 bases, the J end by 0 bases, with 15 bases between. The germline V gene has CDR1 SGDLS and CDR2 YYNGEE. CDR3 length equals 17 residues.

V gene TRBV6-5 combines with J gene TRBJ2-4, with 8 bases identical to TRBD2. The CDR3 is 15 amino acids. V lost 7 bases and J lost 1; bases outside the gene matches: 6. The V gene's germline CDR1 is MNHEY and CDR2 SVGAGI. CDR3 DNA: TGTGCCAGCACTGCGGGGGGCGGTGCCAAAAACATTCAGTACTTC. Its translation is CASTAGGGAKNIQYF.

The chain couples TRBV29-1 to TRBJ1-3; no definite D call. This CDR3 has 15 residues. Trimming removed 3 bases at V and 4 bases at J, with 16 bases between. Germline values: CDR1 SQVTM, CDR2 ANQGSEA. CDR3 loop: CSVEGGTLPGNTIYF. In DNA, the CDR3 is TGCAGCGTTGAGGGAGGAACTCTCCCCGGAAACACCATATATTTT.

This chain links TRBV12-3 or TRBV12-4 with TRBJ1-2, with D possibly TRBD1 on 5 matching bases. Deletions cut 7 bases from V and 2 bases from J, with 11 bases between. The CDR3 is 13 amino acids. The CDR3 is CASTLTENYGYTF. The CDR3 DNA follows: TGTGCCAGCACTCTGACAGAGAACTATGGCTACACCTTC.

The V and J genes are TRBV3-1 (or the pseudogene TRBV3-2) and TRBJ1-2, with D perhaps matching TRBD1 (6 bases). CDR3 length: 12 residues. Trimming took 0 bases from V and 8 from J, leaving 7 bases between them. Germline assignment: CDR1 LGHDT and CDR2 YNNKEL (reference sequence). The CDR3: CASSQDRGGYTF. In nucleotides, the CDR3 is TGTGCCAGCAGCCAAGACAGGGGAGGCTACACCTTC.

V gene TRBV7-8 combines with J gene TRBJ2-1; no reliable D call. The CDR3 is 17 residues long. Trimming removed 2 bases at V and 6 bases at J, with 20 bases between. Germline-derived CDR1 and CDR2 are SGHVS and FQNEAQ. CDR3 nucleotide sequence: TGTGCCAGCAGCTTAATTCGGGTCCCCCGGTCGGGCAATGAGCAGTTCTTC. Its translation is CASSLIRVPRSGNEQFF. Based on the CDR3 plus reference TRBV7-8 and TRBJ2-1, the full variable domain is GAGVSQSPRYKVAKRGQDVALRCDPISGHVSLFWYQQALGQGPEFLTYFQNEAQLDKSGLPSDRFFAERPEGSVSTLKIQRTQQEDSAVYLCASSLIRVPRSGNEQFFGPGTRLTVL.

This rearrangement joins TRBV28 to TRBJ1-1; possible D gene TRBD1, 5 bases. This CDR3 spans 13 amino acids. Germline lookup yields CDR1 MDHEN and CDR2 SYDVKM. Trimming stripped 10 bases from V and 5 bases from J, with 17 bases between. In DNA, the CDR3 is TGTGCCACCCGTTCGCATGGGGGGACTGAAGCTTTCTTT. It yields the protein CATRSHGGTEAFF. Together with reference TRBV28 and TRBJ1-1, the CDR3 gives the full variable domain: DVKVTQSSRYLVKRTGEKVFLECVQDMDHENMFWYRQDPGLGLRLIYFSYDVKMKEKGDIPEGYSVSREKKERFSLILESASTNQTSMYLCATRSHGGTEAFFGQGTRLTVV.

The chain combines TRBV19 with TRBJ2-6, with D hard to call. Trimming took off 1 base at V and 0 bases at J, with 19 bases between the two ends. CDR3 length: 20 amino acids. The germline V gene encodes CDR1 LNHDA and CDR2 SQIVND (reference sequence). The CDR3 spells CASSIGVLGRQTSGANVLTF. CDR3 DNA: TGTGCCAGTAGTATAGGGGTTCTGGGCAGGCAAACCTCTGGGGCCAACGTCCTGACTTTC.

The chain carries TRBV12-3 or TRBV12-4 and TRBJ1-2; tentative D call: TRBD1 (6 bases). The CDR3 has 13 amino acids. V shed 3 bases and J shed 6 bases, with 11 bases lying between them. The CDR3 loop reads CASSFGGLDGYTF. Written as DNA, the CDR3 is TGTGCCAGCAGTTTCGGGGGCTTGGATGGCTACACCTTC.

The rearrangement uses TRBV6-1 and TRBJ2-3, with no clear D. This CDR3 spans 16 amino acids. The V gene lost 1 base and the J gene lost 0 bases, with 11 bases spanning the gap. CDR1 is MNHNS, CDR2 SASEGT, per germline. The CDR3: CASSEGGTASTDTQYF. Written as DNA, the CDR3 is TGTGCCAGCAGTGAAGGGGGTACCGCTAGCACAGATACGCAGTATTTT.

A note on this clone: One end of the junction is discordant with germline, which a read error may explain. This chain uses TRBV19 with TRBJ1-2; 8 nucleotides line up with TRBD1. Germline CDR1 and CDR2: LNHDA and SQIVND (reference sequence). The length of the CDR3 is 12 residues. The CDR3 DNA reads TGTGCCACTCGACAGGGGCCTTATGACTACACCTTC. It encodes CATRQGPYDYTF.

The V and J genes are TRBV6-5 and TRBJ2-1; TRBD2 agrees at 9 bases. V shed 5 bases, J shed 3 bases, and the junction held 5 bases outside the gene matches. Germline assignment: CDR1 MNHEY and CDR2 SVGAGI. The CDR3 length is 15 residues. CDR3 sequence (DNA): TGTGCCAGCAGTCTAGCGGGAACGAACTACAATGAGCAGTTCTTC. This encodes CASSLAGTNYNEQFF.

The chain couples TRBV7-8 to TRBJ2-7; TRBD2 is a possible D gene (6 bases). The CDR3 contains 15 residues. V shed 6 bases and J shed 3 bases, with 18 bases lying between them. Germline V lookup: CDR1 SGHVS, CDR2 FQNEAQ. The DNA of the CDR3 is TGTGCCAGCAGTATGGGGACTTACCTCCTCTACGAGCAGTACTTC. Residues: CASSMGTYLLYEQYF.

J is TRBJ2-2 and V is TRBV28; possible D gene TRBD1, 5 bases. V dropped 6 bases and J dropped 0 bases, with 11 bases sitting between them. The CDR3 spans 15 residues. Germline values: CDR1 MDHEN, CDR2 SYDVKM. This CDR3 reads CASRPTDTNTGELFF. Here the CDR3 DNA reads TGTGCCAGCAGACCGACAGACACGAACACCGGGGAGCTGTTTTTT.

This clone showed up just a few times. This chain connects TRBV19 to TRBJ1-5; D ambiguous. Trimming stripped 5 bases from V and 4 bases from J, with 9 bases between. The CDR3 covers 13 residues. Germline values: CDR1 LNHDA, CDR2 SQIVND (reference sequence). The CDR3 DNA reads TGTGCCAGTAGTTTAGTGAGGAATCAGCCCCAGCATTTT. Amino acids: CASSLVRNQPQHF.

The V call is TRBV19, the J call TRBJ2-2, with D possibly matching TRBD2 (5 bases). Germline V gives CDR1 LNHDA, CDR2 SQIVND (reference sequence). The CDR3 contains 12 residues. Trimming cost V 9 bases and J 4 bases, with 9 bases left between them. The CDR3 region has the DNA TGTGCCAGCGAGGGCGGCACCGGGGAGCTGTTTTTT. The encoded protein is CASEGGTGELFF.

The chain couples TRBV5-1 to TRBJ1-3, with D possibly being TRBD1 (5 bases). CDR3 length: 17 residues. The germline V gene encodes CDR1 SGHRS and CDR2 YFSETQ. Trimming left V 2 bases short and J 8 bases short, with 23 bases between. The CDR3 DNA sequence: TGCGCCAGCAGCTTTACCGGCCGGGGGGTCAGAAGCGACACCATATATTTT. Residues: CASSFTGRGVRSDTIYF.

The V and J genes are TRBV5-1 and TRBJ2-5; 9 bases are a match to TRBD1. Trimming cost V 0 bases and J 4 bases; bases outside gene matches: 7. Germline-derived CDR1 and CDR2 are SGHRS and YFSETQ. The CDR3 contains 16 residues. CDR3 loop: CASSLGGTGLRETQYF. The CDR3 DNA is TGCGCCAGCAGCTTGGGGGGGACAGGGCTTAGAGAGACCCAGTACTTC.